The 18 T cell receptor beta chains given below trace back to one sample, sequenced in a study of blood T cell repertoires in COVID-19. Libraries were prepared by immunoSEQ multiplex PCR; TCRdb keeps only in-frame clonotypes and omits some of them. Here the sample spans 65,000 to 90,000 clones, 80% to 85% being singletons. Sequences were obtained from peripheral blood. The source is a human donor in a cohort sampled during active COVID-19.

V gene TRBV5-1 combines with J gene TRBJ1-4, with 11 bases matching TRBD1. There are 14 residues in the CDR3. Germline CDR1 and CDR2: SGHRS and YFSETQ. Trimming removed 4 bases from V and 7 bases from J; junction bases left unmatched: 3. CDR3 bases: TGCGCCAGCAGCCCGGACAGGGGGCTTGAAAAACTGTTTTTT. Translating gives CASSPDRGLEKLFF. Looking up the rest from reference TRBV5-1 and TRBJ1-4 gives the full variable domain: KAGVTQTPRYLIKTRGQQVTLSCSPISGHRSVSWYQQTPGQGLQFLFEYFSETQRNKGNFPGRFSGRQFSNSRSEMNVSTLELGDSALYLCASSPDRGLEKLFFGSGTQLSVL.

The chain employs TRBV9 and TRBJ2-5; D might be TRBD2 (7 bases). V was cut by 0 bases and J by 2 bases, with 14 bases left in between. CDR1 is SGDLS and CDR2 is YYNGEE in the germline V gene. This CDR3 is 16 amino acids long. The CDR3 reads CASSVAGGGNQETQYF. The CDR3 DNA follows: TGTGCCAGCAGCGTAGCTGGCGGGGGCAATCAAGAGACCCAGTACTTC.

The chain employs TRBV4-3 and TRBJ1-2, with TRBD1 matching over 8 bases. CDR1 and CDR2 (germline): LGHNA, YSLEER. The CDR3 extends over 14 amino acids. Unmatched junction bases numbered 3, after V lost 3 bases and J lost 3 bases. CDR3 amino acids: CASSQDRAHYGYTF. CDR3 DNA: TGCGCCAGCAGCCAGGACAGGGCTCACTATGGCTACACCTTC.

V and J are TRBV7-2 and TRBJ1-5; weak D call: TRBD1 (6 bases). CDR1 is SGHTA and CDR2 is FQGNSA in the germline V gene. V lost 1 base to trimming and J lost 4 bases, with 8 bases between them. CDR3 length equals 14 residues. CDR3: CASSLGQANQPQHF. In nucleotides, the CDR3 is TGTGCCAGCAGCTTAGGACAGGCTAATCAGCCCCAGCATTTT. Full variable domain (rest looked up from reference TRBV7-2 and TRBJ1-5): GAGVSQSPSNKVTEKGKDVELRCDPISGHTALYWYRQSLGQGLEFLIYFQGNSAPDKSGLPSDRFSAERTGGSVSTLTIQRTQQEDSAVYLCASSLGQANQPQHFGDGTRLSIL.

V gene TRBV4-1 combines with J gene TRBJ2-1; D may be TRBD2 (6 bases). The germline V gene has CDR1 MGHRA and CDR2 YSYEKL. This CDR3 is 16 amino acids long. Between the trimmed V and J ends, which lost 8 bases and 4 bases, there was a span of 21 bases. The CDR3 nucleotides are TGCGCCAGCTCGGGGAGGCGGATTACGGATTACAATGAGCAGTTCTTC. It is translated as CASSGRRITDYNEQFF.

This clone was observed once. This chain uses TRBV5-4 with TRBJ2-3; the match to TRBD2 covers 9 bases. CDR3 length: 16 amino acids. Germline V gives CDR1 SGHNT, CDR2 YYREEE (reference sequence). With V trimmed by 6 bases and J by 2 bases, 10 bases remained unmatched. For the CDR3, the DNA is TGTGCCAGCACCCAGGGAGCGGGGGGATACACAGATACGCAGTATTTT. Protein product: CASTQGAGGYTDTQYF.

The CDR3 DNA is TGTGCCACCAGCAGATCCCCCGAGACAGGGGTCGACGAGCAGTACTTC. It specifies CATSRSPETGVDEQYF. The gene calls are TRBV15 and TRBJ2-7; 8 bases align to TRBD1. Unmatched junction bases numbered 11, after V lost 2 bases and J lost 5 bases. CDR1 LNHNV and CDR2 YYDKDF come from the germline V gene (reference sequence). CDR3 length equals 16 residues.

V and J are TRBV24-1 and TRBJ2-7; possible D gene TRBD1, 6 bases. This CDR3 comprises 19 residues. Germline V gene data show CDR1 as KGHDR and CDR2 as SFDVKD. V lost 3 bases, J lost 3 bases, and 26 bases lay in between. The DNA for the CDR3 is TGTGCCACCAGTGATCCCCCTAGAGAGGACAGCCGGAAGTACTACGAGCAGTACTTC. The encoded protein is CATSDPPREDSRKYYEQYF.

This clone has more than one count but fewer than ten. The chain has TRBV9 and TRBJ1-1; D is uncertain. The CDR3 loop spans 12 amino acids. The germline gives CDR1 SGDLS, CDR2 YYNGEE. Trimming removed 3 bases from V and 8 bases from J, with 11 bases in between. The DNA for the CDR3 is TGTGCCAGCAGCGGGAACAGCCTAGAAGCTTTCTTT. Translated, it gives CASSGNSLEAFF. Full variable domain (remainder filled in from reference TRBV9 and TRBJ1-1): DSGVTQTPKHLITATGQRVTLRCSPRSGDLSVYWYQQSLDQGLQFLIQYYNGEERAKGNILERFSAQQFPDLHSELNLSSLELGDSALYFCASSGNSLEAFFGQGTRLTVV.

The chain recombines TRBV29-1 with TRBJ2-7; D is possibly TRBD1 (5 bases). The CDR3 is 13 amino acids. V was shortened by 2 bases and J by 3 bases, with 11 bases between the two germline ends. The germline V gene has CDR1 SQVTM and CDR2 ANQGSEA. Here the CDR3 DNA reads TGCAGCGTTGAAATTGTGCAGGGCTACGAGCAGTACTTC. It encodes CSVEIVQGYEQYF.

The rearrangement uses TRBV29-1 and TRBJ1-2; D perhaps matches TRBD1 (6 bases). The CDR3 loop spans 12 amino acids. Trimming removed 5 bases at V and 7 bases at J, with 14 bases between. Germline V lookup: CDR1 SQVTM, CDR2 ANQGSEA. The DNA of the CDR3 is TGCAGCGTTTTAAACAGGGACCTTGGCTACACCTTC. This sequence encodes CSVLNRDLGYTF.

The chain couples TRBV5-1 to TRBJ2-2, with D perhaps TRBD2 (6 bases). Per the germline V gene, CDR1 is SGHRS and CDR2 is YFSETQ. V shed 0 bases and J shed 3 bases, with 9 bases lying between them. The CDR3 totals 15 residues. The CDR3 sequence is CASSLGDSYTGELFF. CDR3 coding DNA: TGCGCCAGCAGCTTGGGGGACTCCTACACCGGGGAGCTGTTTTTT.

The V and J genes are TRBV19 and TRBJ2-7; the D gene is possibly TRBD2 (5 bases). From germline, CDR1 is LNHDA and CDR2 SQIVND (reference sequence). The V and J ends lost 3 bases and 6 bases respectively, with 9 bases between them. This CDR3 is built from 12 residues. CDR3 DNA: TGTGCCAGTAGTATGACGGGGAGCGAGCAGTACTTC. It yields the protein CASSMTGSEQYF.

As DNA, the CDR3 is TGTGCCAGTAGTATTGGGGAGAGCTCTGGGGCCAACGTCCTGACTTTC. It specifies CASSIGESSGANVLTF. V usage is TRBV19 and J usage is TRBJ2-6; D may be TRBD2 (5 bases). The CDR3 covers 16 residues. Germline lookup yields CDR1 LNHDA and CDR2 SQIVND (reference sequence). Trimming took off 3 bases at V and 0 bases at J, with 9 bases between the two ends.

V gene TRBV7-2 combines with J gene TRBJ2-1; 9 nucleotides line up with TRBD2. Germline CDR1 SGHTA, CDR2 FQGNSA. The length of the CDR3 is 15 residues. Trimming took 2 bases from V and 4 from J; bases not matched to a gene: 3. The CDR3 loop reads CASSLIAGEYNEQFF. The CDR3 DNA follows: TGTGCCAGCAGCTTAATAGCGGGGGAGTACAATGAGCAGTTCTTC.

There are a few counts of this clone. The J gene is TRBJ2-2, the V gene TRBV19; 9 bases line up with TRBD2. The length of the CDR3 is 14 residues. With 6 bases clipped from V and 3 bases from J, the junction kept 2 bases outside the gene matches. Germline assignment: CDR1 LNHDA and CDR2 SQIVND (reference sequence). The CDR3 nucleotides read TGTGCCAGTAGCAGCGGGGGGTACACCGGGGAGCTGTTTTTT. Its translation is CASSSGGYTGELFF. Together with reference TRBV19 and TRBJ2-2, the CDR3 gives the full variable domain: DGGITQSPKYLFRKEGQNVTLSCEQNLNHDAMYWYRQDPGQGLRLIYYSQIVNDFQKGDIAEGYSVSREKKESFPLTVTSAQKNPTAFYLCASSSGGYTGELFFGEGSRLTVL.

The chain carries TRBV18 and TRBJ2-7; the match to TRBD1 covers 11 bases. Germline V gives CDR1 KGHSH, CDR2 LQKENI. This CDR3 is built from 15 residues. With V trimmed by 4 bases and J by 6 bases, 8 bases remained unmatched. The CDR3, as DNA: TGTGCCAGCTCACGGGCGGGACAGGGGGTAGGCGAGCAGTACTTC. Protein product: CASSRAGQGVGEQYF.

The chain recombines TRBV24-1 with TRBJ2-7; 11 bases are shared with TRBD1. Losses at the gene ends were 7 bases for V and 5 bases for J; bases not matched to a gene: 6. Germline lookup yields CDR1 KGHDR and CDR2 SFDVKD. The CDR3 is 14 residues long. The CDR3 nucleotides read TGTGCCACCAGGCGGGACAGGGGGTACCACGAGCAGTACTTC. This encodes CATRRDRGYHEQYF.